Given below is one T cell receptor (beta chain) in context. Its antigen remains unidentified. The PCR had 60 Vbeta and 13 Jbeta primers. Produced via immunoSEQ multiplex PCR; TCRdb's table is partial and in-frame only. The sample contains 160,000 or so clones, 65% to 85% of which appear only once. This sample is drawn from a study of cytomegalovirus exposure and HLA in healthy donors. Whole-study results and caveats: CMV antigen specificity was confirmed in vitro for three CMV-associated chains. While the bulk of TCR sequences proved rare, some public TCRs turned up in many donors. In an earlier analysis, productive rearrangement rates for most beta V segments clustered near 87% or 30%. Rates of TCR association differed by HLA locus in a later analysis, with DRB1 highest and HLA-C lowest.

Germline-derived CDR1 and CDR2 are LNHDA and SQIVND (reference sequence). V lost 1 base and J lost 2; bases outside the gene matches: 4. CDR3 size: 17 residues. The sequence derives from a young woman in good health and CMV-seronegative. The sample comprised PBMCs. The V and J genes are TRBV19 and TRBJ2-7; 14 bases are shared with TRBD2. CDR3 amino acids: CASSIVETSGGAYEQYF. CDR3 sequence (DNA): TGTGCCAGTAGTATAGTTGAGACTAGCGGGGGGGCCTACGAGCAGTACTTC.